The 8 T cell receptor beta chains below come from one sample, sequenced in a study of blood T cell repertoires in COVID-19 (dated by TCRdb to 2018 to 2020). The method was the immunoSEQ multiplex PCR assay. Entries here come from immuneACCESS through TCRdb and include only in-frame sequences with V and J called. Some clones fail to appear in such tables; in the studies checked, an unresolved V gene covers under half of the shortfall, and the cause of the remainder is unknown. This sample has approximately 190,000 clones in its table, and 65% to 85% of those were observed once. The ten largest clones take up 4.5% to 5.5% of the sample. Material for sequencing was peripheral blood. The receptors come from a woman in her thirties with acute or convalescent COVID-19.

The genes are TRBV20-1 and TRBJ1-2, with D possibly being TRBD1 (5 bases). V shed 3 bases and J shed 2 bases, with 16 bases lying between them. This CDR3 contains 15 residues. CDR1 and CDR2 (germline): DFQATT, SNEGSKA (reference sequence). The CDR3 DNA is TGCAGTGCTAGTTTAGCGTTTGGGGGGAACTATGGCTACACCTTC. Its translation: CSASLAFGGNYGYTF.

The V gene is TRBV6-6, the J gene TRBJ2-3; tentative D call: TRBD1 (6 bases). CDR1 is MNHNY, CDR2 SVGAGI, per germline (reference sequence). The CDR3 extends over 15 amino acids. Trimming pared 2 bases from V and 3 bases from J, leaving 12 bases between. In DNA form, the CDR3 reads TGTGCCAGCAGTTACAACAGGGTGGGAACAGATACGCAGTATTTT. Residues: CASSYNRVGTDTQYF.

The V and J genes are TRBV30 and TRBJ1-6; 10 bases align to TRBD1. The ends lost 3 bases at V and 8 bases at J; junction bases unmatched: 13. CDR1 and CDR2 (germline): GTSNPN, SVGIG (reference sequence). The CDR3 runs to 17 residues. This chain's CDR3 is CAWRLGQGGPWYSPLHF. The CDR3 DNA reads as TGTGCCTGGAGACTCGGACAGGGGGGTCCCTGGTATTCACCCCTCCACTTT.

The chain combines TRBV15 with TRBJ2-6, with D unresolved. The ends were cut back, 2 bases at V and 2 bases at J, with 7 bases in the middle. This CDR3 has 15 amino acids. Per germline, CDR1 LNHNV and CDR2 YYDKDF (reference sequence). The DNA for the CDR3 is TGTGCCACCAGCAGACTTTCCGCTGGGGCCAACGTCCTGACTTTC. Translation gives CATSRLSAGANVLTF.

In regard to this clone: At one end, the junction sequence differs from germline, possibly due to a read error. V and J are TRBV30 and TRBJ2-3, with 7 bases fitting TRBD2. The CDR3 is 12 amino acids. Per the germline V gene, CDR1 is GTSNPN and CDR2 is SVGIG (reference sequence). For the CDR3, the DNA is TGTGCCTGGACTAGCGGAACAGATGCGCAGTATTTT. This gives the protein CAWTSGTDAQYF.

The chain couples TRBV18 to TRBJ1-2; no definite D call. Per germline, CDR1 KGHSH and CDR2 LQKENI. The CDR3 has 13 amino acids. V lost 5 bases and J 7 bases, leaving 14 bases between the germline ends. Written as DNA, the CDR3 is TGTGCCAGCTCAAAGGCGGTGATAGGTGGCTACACCTTC. It translates to CASSKAVIGGYTF.

This clone was observed at least ten times. The chain has TRBV6-1 and TRBJ1-6, with 7 bases identical to TRBD1. V shed 2 bases and J 4 bases; nucleotides not matched to a gene: 2. Germline-derived CDR1 and CDR2 are MNHNS and SASEGT. This CDR3 region has 15 residues. In nucleotides, the CDR3 is TGTGCCAGCAGTGAATGGGACAGTTATAATTCACCCCTCCACTTT. Translated, it gives CASSEWDSYNSPLHF.

The rearrangement joins TRBV7-6 to TRBJ1-1; 10 bases agree with TRBD1. V lost 3 bases and J lost 1; bases outside the gene matches: 5. The CDR3 is 16 amino acids. Germline V gives CDR1 SGHVS, CDR2 FNYEAQ. CDR3 protein: CASSLGQGSANTEAFF. The CDR3 DNA reads as TGTGCCAGCAGCTTGGGACAGGGGTCAGCGAACACTGAAGCTTTCTTT.